This T cell receptor beta chain comes out of a study of blood T cells in healthy people across ages. This CDR3 is built from 16 residues. Per germline, CDR1 DFQATT and CDR2 SNEGSKA (reference sequence). V dropped 6 bases and J dropped 1 base, with 20 bases sitting between them. A second PCR of about 6 to 11 cycles used a sample-barcoded 5' primer and a J-beta primer mix. A tag from a template-switch adaptor with 12 random nucleotides marked each cDNA molecule. Each CDR3 protein is one row after TCRdb ran MiXCR on the 5' RACE reads. This table has about 1.1 million distinct CDR3 sequences, more than 30% appearing once.

The chain links TRBV20-1 to TRBJ2-3, with a possible D match to TRBD2 (7 bases). The specimen sequenced was blood. The receptor's source is a young man in good health. The CDR3 sequence is CSALTPVGGRTDTQYF. CDR3 bases: TGCAGTGCCCTAACGCCAGTGGGGGGGCGCACAGATACGCAGTATTTT.